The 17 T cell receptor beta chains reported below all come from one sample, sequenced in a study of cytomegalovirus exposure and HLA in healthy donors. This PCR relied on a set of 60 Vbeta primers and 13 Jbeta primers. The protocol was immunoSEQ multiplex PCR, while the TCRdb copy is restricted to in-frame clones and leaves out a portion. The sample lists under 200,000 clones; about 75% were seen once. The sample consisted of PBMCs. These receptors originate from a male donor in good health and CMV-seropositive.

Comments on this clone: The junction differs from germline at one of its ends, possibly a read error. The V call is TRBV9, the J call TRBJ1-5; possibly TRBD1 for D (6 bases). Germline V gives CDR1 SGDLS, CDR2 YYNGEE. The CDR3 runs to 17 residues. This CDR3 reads CASISTEGVSSSQPQHF. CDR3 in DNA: TGTGCCAGCATCTCAACAGAGGGGGTGTCTAGCAGTCAGCCCCAGCATTTT.

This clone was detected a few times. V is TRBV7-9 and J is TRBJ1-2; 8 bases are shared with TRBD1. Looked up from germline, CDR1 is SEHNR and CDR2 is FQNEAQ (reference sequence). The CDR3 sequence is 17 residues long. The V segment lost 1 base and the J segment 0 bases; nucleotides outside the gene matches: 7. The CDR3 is CASSLGNRDRSNYGYTF. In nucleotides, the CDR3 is TGTGCCAGCAGCTTAGGGAACCGGGACAGGTCTAACTATGGCTACACCTTC.

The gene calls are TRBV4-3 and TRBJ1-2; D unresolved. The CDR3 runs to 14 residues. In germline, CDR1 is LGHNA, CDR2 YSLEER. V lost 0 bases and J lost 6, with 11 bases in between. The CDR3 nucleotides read TGCGCCAGCAGCCAAGATCTGGAGGTTGATGGCTACACCTTC. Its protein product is CASSQDLEVDGYTF.

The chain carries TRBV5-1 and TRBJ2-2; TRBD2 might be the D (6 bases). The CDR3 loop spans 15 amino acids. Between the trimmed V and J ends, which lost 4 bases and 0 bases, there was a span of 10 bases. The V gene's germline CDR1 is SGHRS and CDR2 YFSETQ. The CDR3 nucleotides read TGCGCCAGCAGCACTGGACTAACGAACACCGGGGAGCTGTTTTTT. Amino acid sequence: CASSTGLTNTGELFF.

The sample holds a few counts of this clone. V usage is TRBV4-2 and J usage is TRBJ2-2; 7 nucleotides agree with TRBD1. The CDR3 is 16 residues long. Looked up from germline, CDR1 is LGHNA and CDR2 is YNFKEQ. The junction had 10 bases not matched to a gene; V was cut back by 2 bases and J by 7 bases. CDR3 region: CASSQPPGQGDGELFF. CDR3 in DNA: TGTGCCAGCAGCCAACCCCCAGGGCAGGGGGACGGGGAGCTGTTTTTT.

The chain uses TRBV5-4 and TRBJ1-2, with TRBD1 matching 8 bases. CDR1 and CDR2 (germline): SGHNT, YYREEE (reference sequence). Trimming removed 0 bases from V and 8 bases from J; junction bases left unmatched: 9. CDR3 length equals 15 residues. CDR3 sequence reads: CASSLGGQVFWGYTF. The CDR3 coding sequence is TGTGCCAGCAGCTTGGGGGGACAGGTCTTCTGGGGCTACACCTTC.

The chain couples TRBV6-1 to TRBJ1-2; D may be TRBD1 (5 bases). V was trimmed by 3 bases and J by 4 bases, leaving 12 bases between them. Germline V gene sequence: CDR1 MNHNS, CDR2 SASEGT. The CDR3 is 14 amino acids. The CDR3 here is CASSDRGWIYGYTF. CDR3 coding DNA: TGTGCCAGCAGTGACCGGGGGTGGATCTATGGCTACACCTTC.

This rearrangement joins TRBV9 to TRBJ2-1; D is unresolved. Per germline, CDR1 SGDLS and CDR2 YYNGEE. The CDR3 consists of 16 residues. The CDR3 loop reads CFFKQKAAYDYNEQFF. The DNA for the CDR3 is TGTTTTTTCAAGCAGAAGGCGGCATACGATTACAATGAGCAGTTCTTC.

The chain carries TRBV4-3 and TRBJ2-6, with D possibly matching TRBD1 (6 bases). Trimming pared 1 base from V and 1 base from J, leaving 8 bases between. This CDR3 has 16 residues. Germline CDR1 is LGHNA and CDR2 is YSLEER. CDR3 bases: TGCGCCAGCAGCCAAGGAGGGGGATCTGGGGCCAACGTCCTGACTTTC. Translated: CASSQGGGSGANVLTF.

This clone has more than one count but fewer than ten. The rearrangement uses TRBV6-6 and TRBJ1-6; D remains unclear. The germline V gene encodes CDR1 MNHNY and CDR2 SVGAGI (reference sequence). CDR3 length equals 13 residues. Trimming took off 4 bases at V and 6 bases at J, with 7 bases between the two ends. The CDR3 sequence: CASSSQVNSPLHF. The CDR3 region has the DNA TGTGCCAGCAGTTCACAAGTTAATTCACCCCTCCACTTT.

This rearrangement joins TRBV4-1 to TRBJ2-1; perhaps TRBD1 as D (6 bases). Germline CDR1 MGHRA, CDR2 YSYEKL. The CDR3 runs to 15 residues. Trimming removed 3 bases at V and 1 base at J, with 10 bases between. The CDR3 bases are TGCGCCAGCAGCCATACCGGACAGTCCTACAATGAGCAGTTCTTC. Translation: CASSHTGQSYNEQFF.

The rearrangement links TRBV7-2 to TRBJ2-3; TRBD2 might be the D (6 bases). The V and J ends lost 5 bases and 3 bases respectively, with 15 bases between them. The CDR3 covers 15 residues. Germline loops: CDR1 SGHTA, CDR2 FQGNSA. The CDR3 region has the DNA TGTGCCAGCAGCCCCGGCGGGGCCGGGACAGATACGCAGTATTTT. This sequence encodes CASSPGGAGTDTQYF.

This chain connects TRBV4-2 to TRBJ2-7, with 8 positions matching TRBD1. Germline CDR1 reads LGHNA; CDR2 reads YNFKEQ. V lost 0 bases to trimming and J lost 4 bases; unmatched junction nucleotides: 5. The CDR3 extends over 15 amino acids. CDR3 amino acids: CASSQEDRERYEQYF. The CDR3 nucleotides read TGTGCCAGCAGCCAAGAGGACAGGGAAAGGTACGAGCAGTACTTC.

CDR3 nucleotides: TGTGCCAGCTCACCACTCAGGGGAGAAAAACTGTTTTTT. It yields the protein CASSPLRGEKLFF. V usage is TRBV18 and J usage is TRBJ1-4; D possibly corresponds to TRBD1 (6 bases). CDR1 is KGHSH and CDR2 is LQKENI in the germline V gene. Trimming shortened V by 1 base and J by 8 bases, and 8 bases separated the two germline ends. The CDR3 contains 13 residues.

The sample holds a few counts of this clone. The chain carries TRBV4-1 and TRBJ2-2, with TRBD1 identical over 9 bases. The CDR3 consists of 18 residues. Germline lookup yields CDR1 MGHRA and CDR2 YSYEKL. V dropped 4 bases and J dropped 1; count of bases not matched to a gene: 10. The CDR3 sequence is CASSRSILGQGNTGELFF. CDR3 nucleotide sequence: TGCGCCAGCAGCCGCTCCATCCTGGGACAGGGGAACACCGGGGAGCTGTTTTTT.

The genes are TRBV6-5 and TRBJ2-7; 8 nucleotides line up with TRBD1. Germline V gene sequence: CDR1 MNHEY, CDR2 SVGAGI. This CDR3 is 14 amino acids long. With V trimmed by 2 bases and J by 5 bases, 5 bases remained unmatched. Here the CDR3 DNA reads TGTGCCAGCAGTTACGCGCAGGGGGCCCACGAGCAGTACTTC. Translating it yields CASSYAQGAHEQYF.

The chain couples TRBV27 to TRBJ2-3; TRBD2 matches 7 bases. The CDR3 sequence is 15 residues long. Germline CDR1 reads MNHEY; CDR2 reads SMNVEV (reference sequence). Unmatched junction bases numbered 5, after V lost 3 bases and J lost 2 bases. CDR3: CASSLAGDHTDTQYF. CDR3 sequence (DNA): TGTGCCAGCAGTTTGGCGGGGGACCACACAGATACGCAGTATTTT.